This TCR beta chain was sequenced for a study of CD8+ T cells in alopecia areata. At the level of the study: Treated patients took oral tofacitinib at 5 to 10 mg twice daily.

A few counts support this clone. This CDR3 region has 14 residues. As the sequencing template, cDNA was produced by extracting RNA and reverse transcribing it. TCRdb's copy holds only in-frame clones and misses some; the assay was immunoSEQ multiplex PCR. The sample consists of tens of thousands of clones, roughly three fifths of them appearing once. This receptor was obtained from a human donor with alopecia areata. The material sequenced was CD8+ T cells sorted from blood, taken at week 0. The V gene is TRBV21-1, the J gene TRBJ1-2. TRBV21-1 is a pseudogene segment. The CDR3 loop reads CASSKKTGNYGYTF. The CDR3 bases are TGTGCCAGCAGCAAAAAGACGGGGAACTATGGCTACACCTTC.